Each of the 25 T cell receptor beta chains below was sequenced from the same sample in a study of graft-versus-host responses after intestinal transplantation. Labeling with CFSE marked about 200,000 responder cells, which were plated with about 200,000 irradiated, violet-dye-labeled stimulator cells. The repertoire was sequenced with immunoSEQ multiplex PCR; TCRdb's copy has only in-frame clones and lacks some. Among some 14,000 clones listed, about 30% were seen once. Sequenced here: alloreactive CD8+ T cells from a mixed lymphocyte reaction culture, sampled before intestinal transplant. The subset: CFSE-low proliferating T cells sorted from approximately 6-day pre-transplant mixed lymphocyte reaction (GvH or HvG direction). Receptors originate from a human patient who received an intestinal transplant.

This clone showed up just once. This sequence joins TRBV7-6 and TRBJ2-7; 10 positions match TRBD1. The CDR3 loop spans 15 amino acids. Germline loops: CDR1 SGHVS, CDR2 FNYEAQ. V shed 10 bases and J 0 bases; nucleotides not matched to a gene: 9. The CDR3 loop reads CATLAGDRGSYEQYF. CDR3 nucleotide sequence: TGTGCCACCCTGGCGGGGGACAGGGGCTCCTACGAGCAGTACTTC.

This clone was found a few times. The chain employs TRBV4-3 and TRBJ1-3; D uncertain. V lost 0 bases, J lost 3 bases, and 12 bases lay in between. Germline V gene lookup returns CDR1 LGHNA and CDR2 YSLEER. The CDR3 has 16 residues. This CDR3 is CASSQDSIFYGNTIYF. Written as DNA, the CDR3 is TGCGCCAGCAGCCAAGATTCTATATTCTATGGAAACACCATATATTTT.

The chain couples TRBV18 to TRBJ2-7, with TRBD1 matching 7 bases. Germline V gene sequence: CDR1 KGHSH, CDR2 LQKENI. CDR3 length: 15 residues. The trim removed 3 bases at V and 3 bases at J, leaving 8 bases unmatched. Here the CDR3 DNA reads TGTGCCAGCTCACCCGCGGGCAGGGGGAACTACGAGCAGTACTTC. It is translated as CASSPAGRGNYEQYF.

The chain links TRBV15 to TRBJ2-7; the D gene is possibly TRBD1 (6 bases). CDR3 size: 13 residues. CDR1 LNHNV and CDR2 YYDKDF come from the germline V gene (reference sequence). Trimming stripped 1 base from V and 3 bases from J, with 7 bases between. CDR3 protein: CATSRAGDYEQYF. The CDR3 DNA reads TGTGCCACCAGCAGAGCAGGGGACTACGAGCAGTACTTC.

By share, this clone counts as medium-sized. This chain links TRBV5-1 with TRBJ1-1, with a weak D call TRBD1 (6 bases). V was clipped by 0 bases and J by 7 bases, with 7 bases between them. Germline values: CDR1 SGHRS, CDR2 YFSETQ. There are 12 residues in the CDR3. CDR3: CASSLGGLEAFF. The CDR3 DNA reads TGCGCCAGCAGCTTGGGGGGGCTTGAAGCTTTCTTT.

This clone was seen just once. The chain recombines TRBV5-5 with TRBJ2-3; possibly TRBD1 for D (5 bases). Germline V gene sequence: CDR1 SGHKS, CDR2 YYEKEE (reference sequence). V lost 4 bases and J 2 bases, leaving 8 bases between the germline ends. This CDR3 comprises 13 residues. The CDR3 here is CASSPTVTDTQYF. DNA of the CDR3: TGTGCCAGCAGCCCGACAGTCACAGATACGCAGTATTTT.

The genes are TRBV7-9 and TRBJ1-1; D is possibly TRBD1 (5 bases). The CDR3 extends over 13 amino acids. Germline CDR1 SEHNR, CDR2 FQNEAQ (reference sequence). V was trimmed by 3 bases and J by 6 bases, leaving 11 bases between them. CDR3 region: CASSFREEAEAFF. The DNA of the CDR3 is TGTGCCAGCAGCTTCAGGGAGGAGGCTGAAGCTTTCTTT.

This chain connects TRBV6-5 to TRBJ1-4; TRBD1 matches at 8 bases. The V segment lost 0 bases and the J segment 8 bases; nucleotides outside the gene matches: 5. Per germline, CDR1 MNHEY and CDR2 SVGAGI. This CDR3 region has 15 residues. CDR3 protein: CASSYSGQGGEKLFF. In DNA, the CDR3 is TGTGCCAGCAGTTACTCAGGACAGGGAGGAGAAAAACTGTTTTTT.

The chain joins TRBV11-2 to TRBJ1-2, with TRBD1 as a possible D gene (5 bases). From germline, CDR1 is SGHAT and CDR2 FQNNGV. The CDR3 loop spans 15 amino acids. V lost 0 bases to trimming and J lost 1 base, with 9 bases between them. The DNA of the CDR3 is TGTGCCAGCAGCTTAGAGTCAGGGCTTAACTATGGCTACACCTTC. This translates into CASSLESGLNYGYTF.

CDR3 sequence: CASSPRPPGAAEAFF. The CDR3 DNA reads as TGTGCCAGCAGCCCTCGGCCCCCAGGGGCCGCTGAAGCTTTCTTT. The chain uses TRBV16 and TRBJ1-1, with D possibly TRBD1 on 6 matching bases. The CDR3 length is 15 residues. Germline V gene lookup returns CDR1 KGHSY and CDR2 FQNENV. Trimming left V 4 bases short and J 6 bases short, with 18 bases between.

CDR3 DNA sequence: TGTGCCAGCAGCGAAATTTCACTTAACTATGGCTACACCTTC. It translates to CASSEISLNYGYTF. This chain connects TRBV7-9 to TRBJ1-2; D remains unclear. The CDR3 is made up of 14 amino acids. Trimming removed 5 bases from V and 1 base from J, with 11 bases in between. CDR1 is SEHNR and CDR2 is FQNEAQ in the germline V gene (reference sequence).

The gene calls are TRBV7-2 and TRBJ2-7, with 9 bases identical to TRBD1. V trimming: 0 bases; J trimming: 6 bases; junction bases outside the gene matches: 6. There are 15 residues in the CDR3. Germline assignment: CDR1 SGHTA and CDR2 FQGNSA. The chain's CDR3 is CASSLAGTGFVEQYF. DNA for the CDR3: TGTGCCAGCAGCTTAGCGGGGACAGGGTTCGTCGAGCAGTACTTC.

The chain has TRBV4-3 and TRBJ2-7; a weak D match, TRBD1 (5 bases). This CDR3 region has 14 residues. V was clipped by 0 bases and J by 6 bases, with 12 bases between them. Germline-derived CDR1 and CDR2 are LGHNA and YSLEER. The CDR3 DNA reads TGCGCCAGCAGCCAAGACAGGGAAGGGCTCGAGCAGTACTTC. This translates into CASSQDREGLEQYF.

The chain couples TRBV4-3 to TRBJ2-3; TRBD1 matches 10 bases. The V gene end was trimmed by 3 bases and the J gene end by 8 bases; junction bases not matched to a gene: 8. CDR3 length equals 15 residues. Germline V lookup: CDR1 LGHNA, CDR2 YSLEER. CDR3 nucleotides: TGCGCCAGCAGCCATGGTCCCGGGACAGGGGTTACGCAGTATTTT. Protein product: CASSHGPGTGVTQYF.

The chain is built from TRBV5-6 and TRBJ1-1, with TRBD1 as a possible D gene (5 bases). CDR3 length: 13 amino acids. V was pared by 1 base and J by 4 bases, with 8 bases between. Germline V gives CDR1 SGHDT, CDR2 YYEEEE. The CDR3 loop reads CASSLNRLTEAFF. The CDR3, as DNA: TGTGCCAGCAGCTTGAACAGGCTCACTGAAGCTTTCTTT.

In its sample, this clone was seen a few times. CDR3 coding DNA: TGCGCCAGCAGCCAAGATACCCCCCAAAGACTAGCGGGGGACTCCTACGAGCAGTACTTC. Translating gives CASSQDTPQRLAGDSYEQYF. The chain couples TRBV4-3 to TRBJ2-7; 12 bases line up with TRBD2. The CDR3 has 20 residues. The J segment lost 0 bases and the V segment lost 0 bases, leaving 12 bases of the junction unmatched. Germline V gene lookup returns CDR1 LGHNA and CDR2 YSLEER.

The sample holds a few counts of this clone. The chain carries TRBV4-3 and TRBJ1-4; 7 bases align to TRBD1. The CDR3 loop spans 15 amino acids. The J segment lost 0 bases and the V segment lost 3 bases, leaving 1 base of the junction unmatched. CDR1 LGHNA and CDR2 YSLEER come from the germline V gene. In DNA form, the CDR3 reads TGCGCCAGCAGCCAGGGGACAGCAACTAATGAAAAACTGTTTTTT. Protein sequence: CASSQGTATNEKLFF.

In its sample, this clone was seen a few times. J is TRBJ1-5 and V is TRBV4-3, with D possibly matching TRBD1 (6 bases). Trimming stripped 4 bases from V and 7 bases from J, with 11 bases between. CDR1 is LGHNA and CDR2 is YSLEER in the germline V gene. The CDR3 consists of 13 residues. CDR3 sequence (DNA): TGCGCCAGCAGCCCAGGGGTGCGGCAGCCCCAGCATTTT. Encoded protein: CASSPGVRQPQHF.

The chain couples TRBV9 to TRBJ1-1; D ambiguous. V dropped 1 base and J dropped 3 bases, with 13 bases sitting between them. The CDR3 spans 15 residues. Germline CDR1 reads SGDLS; CDR2 reads YYNGEE. The CDR3 here is CASSVYGSSDTEAFF. CDR3 in DNA: TGTGCCAGCAGCGTATACGGGAGCTCAGACACTGAAGCTTTCTTT.

The DNA of the CDR3 is TGTGCCAGCAGCTTACGCCCGGACAGGACTTTGAACACTGAAGCTTTCTTT. Protein product: CASSLRPDRTLNTEAFF. The V call is TRBV13, the J call TRBJ1-1, with 7 bases aligning to TRBD1. Germline CDR1 and CDR2: PRHDT and FYEKMQ (reference sequence). This CDR3 has 17 residues. V lost 2 bases and J lost 0; bases outside the gene matches: 9.

This clone was seen a handful of times. This chain links TRBV5-6 with TRBJ1-1, with D possibly matching TRBD1 (6 bases). The CDR3 contains 14 residues. Germline CDR1 is SGHDT and CDR2 is YYEEEE. Between the trimmed V and J ends, which lost 4 bases and 2 bases, there was a span of 12 bases. The CDR3 loop reads CASSTTGGNTEAFF. CDR3 coding DNA: TGTGCCAGCAGCACGACAGGAGGTAACACTGAAGCTTTCTTT.

The genes are TRBV7-9 and TRBJ2-5, with TRBD1 as a possible D gene (5 bases). The germline V gene has CDR1 SEHNR and CDR2 FQNEAQ (reference sequence). The CDR3 loop spans 15 amino acids. V was clipped by 0 bases and J by 5 bases, with 13 bases between them. Here the CDR3 DNA reads TGTGCCAGCAGCTTAGCAGGGGCCCCAGACGAGACCCAGTACTTC. Residues: CASSLAGAPDETQYF.

The rearrangement joins TRBV11-2 to TRBJ2-5, with D maybe TRBD1 (5 bases). The end of the DNA is better explained by TRBJ2-7, so the J call may be wrong. This CDR3 has 17 amino acids. Looked up from germline, CDR1 is SGHAT and CDR2 is FQNNGV. CDR3 in amino acids: CASSSPLLSGAYYEQYF. CDR3 in DNA: TGTGCCAGCAGCTCCCCCCTTTTATCTGGGGCTTACTACGAGCAGTACTTC.

The chain is built from TRBV4-3 and TRBJ1-2, with 7 bases identical to TRBD1. The CDR3 loop spans 13 amino acids. Germline V gene data show CDR1 as LGHNA and CDR2 as YSLEER. V dropped 0 bases and J dropped 7; count of bases not matched to a gene: 2. CDR3 bases: TGCGCCAGCAGCCAAGACAGGGGGACTGGCTACACCTTC. Amino acids: CASSQDRGTGYTF.

This clone was observed a few times. The genes are TRBV29-1 and TRBJ1-2; 9 bases agree with TRBD1. Germline CDR1 is SQVTM and CDR2 is ANQGSEA. CDR3 length: 13 residues. V gave up 5 bases and J gave up 2 bases; unmatched junction bases: 3. The CDR3 reads CSVRTGENYGYTF. The CDR3 DNA is TGCAGCGTTCGGACAGGGGAAAACTATGGCTACACCTTC.